The 3 T cell receptor beta chains below come from one sample, sequenced in a study of identifying expanded T cells in peripheral blood (dated by TCRdb to between 2017 and 2020). The method was the immunoSEQ multiplex PCR assay. TCRdb carries this immuneACCESS record with in-frame sequences only. Its versions omit some clonotypes, under half of them owing to an unresolved V gene in the studies checked, with the rest unexplained. The sample table records approximately 75,000 clones; almost 90% of these occur just once. More than 3% of the sample comes from the top ten. Sequencing was done on a sample of blood. The receptors shown here come from a person aged 18 to 75 in good health.

The chain joins TRBV18 to TRBJ2-2, with D hard to call. The germline gives CDR1 KGHSH, CDR2 LQKENI. This CDR3 is built from 16 residues. V lost 2 bases and J 0 bases, leaving 10 bases between the germline ends. The DNA for the CDR3 is TGTGCCAGCTCACCATATACGCCCGCGAACACCGGGGAGCTGTTTTTT. It translates to CASSPYTPANTGELFF.

The chain employs TRBV6-1 and TRBJ1-5, with TRBD1 as a possible D gene (5 bases). The CDR3 is 13 amino acids. Trimming cost V 5 bases and J 4 bases, with 9 bases left between them. Germline lookup yields CDR1 MNHNS and CDR2 SASEGT. Here the CDR3 reads CASSRRTNQPQHF. The CDR3 DNA reads as TGTGCCAGCAGTAGACGGACAAATCAGCCCCAGCATTTT.

The chain links TRBV7-8 to TRBJ1-2; possible D gene TRBD1, 5 bases. Germline V gene lookup returns CDR1 SGHVS and CDR2 FQNEAQ. V lost 1 base and J 8 bases, leaving 14 bases between the germline ends. CDR3 length: 14 residues. The DNA of the CDR3 is TGTGCCAGCAGCTTAGAGGGGAATCGTCGGGGCTACACCTTC. Residues: CASSLEGNRRGYTF.